Listed below are T cell receptor beta chains from one sample, sequenced in a study of cytomegalovirus exposure and HLA in healthy donors. Profiled with immunoSEQ multiplex PCR; TCRdb holds only in-frame clones, not every one. The sample yields some 170,000 clones, more than 60% seen once. What was sequenced was PBMCs. Receptor source: a human donor in good health. The CDR3 runs from the conserved cysteine through the conserved F or W. A D gene is named only where the DNA matches it firmly. Expanded clones get a size class; other rows say once, few or many, or leave the size out.

- - TRBJ1-2 TRBV6-5 CASSQGGIYGYTF TGTGCCAGCAGCCAGGGCGGGATCTATGGCTACACCTTC
- TRBD2 TRBJ2-1 TRBV5-4 CASSFGSGGAMNEQFF TGTGCCAGCAGCTTTGGGAGCGGGGGGGCCATGAATGAGCAGTTCTTC
few TRBD1 TRBJ2-1 TRBV5-5 CASSPGTGGNEQFF TGTGCCAGCAGCCCCGGGACAGGGGGCAATGAGCAGTTCTTC
- - TRBJ1-2 TRBV10-1 CASSAGLGYGYTF TGCGCCAGCAGCGCGGGGCTGGGCTATGGCTACACCTTC
- TRBD1 TRBJ2-1 TRBV5-1 CASSLFRDRTNEQFF TGCGCCAGCAGCTTGTTCCGGGACAGGACAAATGAGCAGTTCTTC
- TRBD1 TRBJ1-1 TRBV5-4 CASSDPTGNAEAFF TGTGCCAGCAGCGACCCGACAGGGAATGCTGAAGCTTTCTTT
- TRBD1 TRBJ1-2 TRBV18 CASSPLDRANYGYTF TGTGCCAGCTCACCATTGGACAGGGCTAACTATGGCTACACCTTC
- TRBD1 TRBJ1-6 TRBV5-1 CASSMGQDNSPLHF TGCGCCAGCAGCATGGGACAGGATAATTCACCCCTCCACTTT
- - TRBJ1-6 TRBV7-8 CASSLGTYDPLHF TGTGCCAGCAGCCTGGGGACATACGACCCCCTCCACTTT
once - TRBJ2-1 TRBV27 CASMVRQVDNEQFF TGTGCCAGCATGGTTAGGCAGGTCGACAATGAGCAGTTCTTC